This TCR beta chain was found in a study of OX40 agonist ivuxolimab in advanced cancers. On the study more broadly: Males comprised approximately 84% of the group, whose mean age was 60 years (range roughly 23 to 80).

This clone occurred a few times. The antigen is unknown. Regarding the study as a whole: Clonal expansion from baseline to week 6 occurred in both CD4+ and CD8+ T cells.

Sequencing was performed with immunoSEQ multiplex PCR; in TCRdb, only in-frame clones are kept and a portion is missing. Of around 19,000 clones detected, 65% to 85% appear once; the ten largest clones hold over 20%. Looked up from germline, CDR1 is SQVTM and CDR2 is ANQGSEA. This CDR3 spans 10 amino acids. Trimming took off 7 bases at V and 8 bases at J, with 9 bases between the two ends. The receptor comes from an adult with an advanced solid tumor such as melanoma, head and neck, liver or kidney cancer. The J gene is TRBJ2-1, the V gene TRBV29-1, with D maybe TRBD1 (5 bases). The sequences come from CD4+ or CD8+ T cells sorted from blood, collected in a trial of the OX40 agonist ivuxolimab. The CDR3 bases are TGCAGCGCGCAGGGCCATGAGCAGTTCTTC. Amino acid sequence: CSAQGHEQFF.